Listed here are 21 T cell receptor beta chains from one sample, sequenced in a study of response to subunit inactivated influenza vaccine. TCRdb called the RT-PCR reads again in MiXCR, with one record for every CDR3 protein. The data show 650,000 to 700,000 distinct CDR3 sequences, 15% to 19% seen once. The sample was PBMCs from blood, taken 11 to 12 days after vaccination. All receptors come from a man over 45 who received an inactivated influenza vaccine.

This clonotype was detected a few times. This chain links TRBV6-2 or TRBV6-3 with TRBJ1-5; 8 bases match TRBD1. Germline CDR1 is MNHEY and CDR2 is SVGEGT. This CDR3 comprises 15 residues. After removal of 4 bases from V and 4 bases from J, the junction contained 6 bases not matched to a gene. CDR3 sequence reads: CASSWDRPSNQPQHF. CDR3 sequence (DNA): TGTGCCAGCAGTTGGGACAGGCCATCAAATCAGCCCCAGCATTTT.

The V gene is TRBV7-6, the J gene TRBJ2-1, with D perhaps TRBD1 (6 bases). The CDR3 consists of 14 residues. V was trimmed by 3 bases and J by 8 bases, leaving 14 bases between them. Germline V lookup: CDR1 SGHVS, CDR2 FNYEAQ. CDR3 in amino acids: CASSFEQGLDEQFF. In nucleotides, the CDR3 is TGTGCCAGCAGCTTCGAACAGGGTCTCGATGAGCAGTTCTTC.

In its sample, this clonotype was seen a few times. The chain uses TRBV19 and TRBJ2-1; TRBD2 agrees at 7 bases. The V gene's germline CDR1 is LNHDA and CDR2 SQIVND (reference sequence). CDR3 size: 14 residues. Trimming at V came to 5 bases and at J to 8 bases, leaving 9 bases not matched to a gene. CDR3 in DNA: TGTGCCAGTAGTTGGCCGGGGAGGGTGGATGAGCAGTTCTTC. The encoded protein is CASSWPGRVDEQFF.

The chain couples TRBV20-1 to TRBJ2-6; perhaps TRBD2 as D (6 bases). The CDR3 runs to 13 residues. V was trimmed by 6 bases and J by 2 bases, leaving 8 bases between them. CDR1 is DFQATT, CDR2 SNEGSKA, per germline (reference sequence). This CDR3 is CSARETGANVLTF. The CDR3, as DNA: TGCAGTGCCCGGGAGACTGGGGCCAACGTCCTGACTTTC.

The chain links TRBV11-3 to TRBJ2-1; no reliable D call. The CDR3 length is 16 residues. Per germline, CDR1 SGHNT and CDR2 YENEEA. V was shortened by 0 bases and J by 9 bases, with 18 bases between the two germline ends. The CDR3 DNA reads TGTGCCAGCAGCTTAGACCGATGGACCGACACCTTTGAGCAGTTCTTC. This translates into CASSLDRWTDTFEQFF. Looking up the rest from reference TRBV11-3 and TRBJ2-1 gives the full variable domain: EAGVVQSPRYKIIEKKQPVAFWCNPISGHNTLYWYLQNLGQGPELLIRYENEEAVDDSQLPKDRFSAERLKGVDSTLKIQPAELGDSAVYLCASSLDRWTDTFEQFFGPGTRLTVL.

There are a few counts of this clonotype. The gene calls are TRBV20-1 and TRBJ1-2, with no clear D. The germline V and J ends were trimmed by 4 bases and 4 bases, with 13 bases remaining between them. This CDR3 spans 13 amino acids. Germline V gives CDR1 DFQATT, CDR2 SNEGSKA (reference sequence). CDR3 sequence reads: CSAMHERPYGYTF. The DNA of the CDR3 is TGCAGTGCTATGCATGAGCGGCCCTATGGCTACACCTTC.

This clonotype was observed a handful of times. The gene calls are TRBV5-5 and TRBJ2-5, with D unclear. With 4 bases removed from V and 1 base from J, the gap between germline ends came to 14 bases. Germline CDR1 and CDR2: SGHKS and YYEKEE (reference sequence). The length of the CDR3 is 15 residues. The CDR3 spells CASSVRPTSQETQYF. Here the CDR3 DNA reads TGTGCCAGCAGCGTAAGACCCACAAGCCAAGAGACCCAGTACTTC.

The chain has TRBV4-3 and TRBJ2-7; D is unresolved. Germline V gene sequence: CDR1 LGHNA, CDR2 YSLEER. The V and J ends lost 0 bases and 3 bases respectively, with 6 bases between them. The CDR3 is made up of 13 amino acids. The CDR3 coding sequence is TGCGCCAGCAGCCAAGATGGCAGCTACGAGCAGTACTTC. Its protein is CASSQDGSYEQYF.

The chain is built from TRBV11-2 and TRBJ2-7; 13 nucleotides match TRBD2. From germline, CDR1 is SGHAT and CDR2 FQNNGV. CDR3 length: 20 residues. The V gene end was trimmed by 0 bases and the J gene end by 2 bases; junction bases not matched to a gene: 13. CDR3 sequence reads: CASSLEEQGTSGEIPYEQYF. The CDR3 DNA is TGTGCCAGCAGCTTAGAGGAACAGGGGACTAGCGGGGAGATCCCCTACGAGCAGTACTTC.

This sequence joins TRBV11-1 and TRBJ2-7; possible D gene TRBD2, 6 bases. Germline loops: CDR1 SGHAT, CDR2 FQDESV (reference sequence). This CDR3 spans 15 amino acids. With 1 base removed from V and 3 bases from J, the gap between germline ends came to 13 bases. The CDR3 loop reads CASSLGGGLLYEQYF. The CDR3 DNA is TGTGCCAGCAGCTTAGGTGGGGGACTTCTCTACGAGCAGTACTTC. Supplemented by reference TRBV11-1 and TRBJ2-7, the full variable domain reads EAEVAQSPRYKITEKSQAVAFWCDPISGHATLYWYRQILGQGPELLVQFQDESVVDDSQLPKDRFSAERLKGVDSTLKIQPAELGDSAMYLCASSLGGGLLYEQYFGPGTRLTVT.

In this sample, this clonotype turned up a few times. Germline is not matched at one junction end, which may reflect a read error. This CDR3 reads CASSQRTSGGAFTQSF. The CDR3 coding sequence is TGTGCCAGCAGCCAGCGGACTAGCGGGGGGGCGTTTACGCAGTCTTTT. The chain joins TRBV4-2 to TRBJ2-3; 15 bases are shared with TRBD2. The CDR3 is 16 residues long. Germline V gene lookup returns CDR1 LGHNA and CDR2 YNFKEQ.

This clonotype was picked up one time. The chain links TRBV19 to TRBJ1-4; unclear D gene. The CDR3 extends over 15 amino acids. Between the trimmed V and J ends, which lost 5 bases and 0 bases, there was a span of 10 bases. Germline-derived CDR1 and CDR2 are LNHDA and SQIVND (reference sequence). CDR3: CASSYTAATNEKLFF. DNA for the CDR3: TGTGCCAGTAGTTACACAGCTGCAACTAATGAAAAACTGTTTTTT.

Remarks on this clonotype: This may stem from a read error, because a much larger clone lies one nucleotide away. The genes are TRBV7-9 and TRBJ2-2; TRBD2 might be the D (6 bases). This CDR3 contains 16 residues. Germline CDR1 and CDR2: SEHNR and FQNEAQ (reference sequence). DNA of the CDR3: TGTGCCAGCACCCTTCAATTCCCTAGCGACACCTGGGAGCTGTTTTTT. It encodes CASTLQFPSDTWELFF.

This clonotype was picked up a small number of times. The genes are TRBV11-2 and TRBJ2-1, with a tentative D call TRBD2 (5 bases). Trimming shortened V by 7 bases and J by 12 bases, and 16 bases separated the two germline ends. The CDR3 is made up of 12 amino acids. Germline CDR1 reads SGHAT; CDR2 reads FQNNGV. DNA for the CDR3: TGTGCCAGCACCCACTCCGAGGGCTGGCAGTTCTTC. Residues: CASTHSEGWQFF.

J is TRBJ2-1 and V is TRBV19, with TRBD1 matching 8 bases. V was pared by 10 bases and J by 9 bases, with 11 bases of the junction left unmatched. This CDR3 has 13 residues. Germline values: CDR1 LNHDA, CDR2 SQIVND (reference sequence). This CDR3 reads CATAGTGSIEQFF. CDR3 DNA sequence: TGTGCCACAGCCGGGACAGGCTCTATTGAGCAGTTCTTC.

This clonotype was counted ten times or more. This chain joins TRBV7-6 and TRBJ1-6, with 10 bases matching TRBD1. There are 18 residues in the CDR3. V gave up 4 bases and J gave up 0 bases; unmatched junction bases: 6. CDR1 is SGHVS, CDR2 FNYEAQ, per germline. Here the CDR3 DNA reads TGTGCCAGCAGCTGGGGACAGGGGCAGAGCTCCTATAATTCACCCCTCCACTTT. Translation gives CASSWGQGQSSYNSPLHF.

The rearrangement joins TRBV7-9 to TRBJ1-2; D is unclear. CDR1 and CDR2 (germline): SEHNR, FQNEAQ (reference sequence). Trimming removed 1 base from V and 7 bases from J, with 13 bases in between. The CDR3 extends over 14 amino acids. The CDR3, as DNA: TGTGCCAGCAGCTTAGGTAACGGCTATGGTGGCTACACCTTC. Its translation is CASSLGNGYGGYTF.

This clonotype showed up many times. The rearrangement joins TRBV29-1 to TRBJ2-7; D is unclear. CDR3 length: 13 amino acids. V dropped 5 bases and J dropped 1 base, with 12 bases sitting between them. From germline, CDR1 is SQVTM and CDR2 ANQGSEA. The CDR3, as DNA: TGCAGCGTTAGAAGCTGGGAATCCTACGAGCAGTACTTC. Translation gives CSVRSWESYEQYF.

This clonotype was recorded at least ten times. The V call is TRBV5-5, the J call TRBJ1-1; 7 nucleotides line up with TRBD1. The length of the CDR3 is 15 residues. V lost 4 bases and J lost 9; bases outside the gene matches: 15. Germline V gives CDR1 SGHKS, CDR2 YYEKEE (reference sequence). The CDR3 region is CASSTIISRDRKAFF. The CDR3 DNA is TGTGCCAGCAGCACGATCATTTCCCGGGACAGAAAAGCTTTCTTT.

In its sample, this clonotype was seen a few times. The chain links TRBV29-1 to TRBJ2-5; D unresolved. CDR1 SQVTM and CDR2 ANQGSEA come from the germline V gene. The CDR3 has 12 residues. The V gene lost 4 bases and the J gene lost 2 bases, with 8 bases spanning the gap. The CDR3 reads CSVVEFQETQYF. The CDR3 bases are TGCAGCGTTGTCGAGTTTCAAGAGACCCAGTACTTC.

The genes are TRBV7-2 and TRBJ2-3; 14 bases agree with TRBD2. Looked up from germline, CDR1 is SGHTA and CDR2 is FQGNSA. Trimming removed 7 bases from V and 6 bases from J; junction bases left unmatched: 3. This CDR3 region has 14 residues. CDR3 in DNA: TGTGCCAGCACCCGGACTAGCGGGGGGGATACGCAGTATTTT. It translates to CASTRTSGGDTQYF.